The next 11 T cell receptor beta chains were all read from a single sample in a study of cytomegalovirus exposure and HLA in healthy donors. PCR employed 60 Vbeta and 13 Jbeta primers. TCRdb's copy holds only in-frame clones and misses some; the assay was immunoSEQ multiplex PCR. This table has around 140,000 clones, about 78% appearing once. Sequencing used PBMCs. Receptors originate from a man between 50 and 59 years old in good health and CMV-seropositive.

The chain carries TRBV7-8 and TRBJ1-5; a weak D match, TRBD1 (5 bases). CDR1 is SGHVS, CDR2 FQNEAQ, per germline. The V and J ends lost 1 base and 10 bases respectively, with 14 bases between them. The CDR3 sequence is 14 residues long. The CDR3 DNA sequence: TGTGCCAGCAGCTTAGGAGAACAGGTTCAACCCCAGCATTTT. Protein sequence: CASSLGEQVQPQHF.

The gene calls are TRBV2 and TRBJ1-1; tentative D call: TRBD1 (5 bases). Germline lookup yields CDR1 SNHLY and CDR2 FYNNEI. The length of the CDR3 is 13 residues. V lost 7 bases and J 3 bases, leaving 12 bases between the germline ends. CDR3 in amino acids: CASIIQVHTEAFF. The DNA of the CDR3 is TGTGCCAGCATTATACAGGTACACACTGAAGCTTTCTTT.

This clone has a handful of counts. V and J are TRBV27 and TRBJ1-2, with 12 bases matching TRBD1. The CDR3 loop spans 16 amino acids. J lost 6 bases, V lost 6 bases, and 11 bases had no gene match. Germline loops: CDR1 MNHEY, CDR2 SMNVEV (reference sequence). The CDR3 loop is CASSQGQGALWHGYTF. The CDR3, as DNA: TGTGCCAGCAGCCAGGGACAGGGGGCGTTATGGCATGGCTACACCTTC.

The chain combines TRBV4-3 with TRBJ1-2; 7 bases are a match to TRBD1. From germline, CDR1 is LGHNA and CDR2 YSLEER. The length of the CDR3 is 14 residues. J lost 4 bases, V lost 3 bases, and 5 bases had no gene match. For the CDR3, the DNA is TGCGCCAGCAGCCAGGCGGGACAGAGCTATGGCTACACCTTC. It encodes CASSQAGQSYGYTF.

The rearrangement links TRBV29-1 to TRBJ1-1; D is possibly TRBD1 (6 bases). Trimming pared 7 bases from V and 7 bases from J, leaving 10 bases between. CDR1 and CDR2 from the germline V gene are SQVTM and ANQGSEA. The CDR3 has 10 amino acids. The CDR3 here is CSGGQREAFF. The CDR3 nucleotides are TGCAGCGGAGGACAGCGTGAAGCTTTCTTT.

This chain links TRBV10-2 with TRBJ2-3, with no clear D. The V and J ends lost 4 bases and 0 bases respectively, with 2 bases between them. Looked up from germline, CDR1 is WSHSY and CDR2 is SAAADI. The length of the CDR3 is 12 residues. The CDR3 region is CASSASTDTQYF. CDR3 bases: TGCGCCAGCAGTGCTAGCACAGATACGCAGTATTTT.

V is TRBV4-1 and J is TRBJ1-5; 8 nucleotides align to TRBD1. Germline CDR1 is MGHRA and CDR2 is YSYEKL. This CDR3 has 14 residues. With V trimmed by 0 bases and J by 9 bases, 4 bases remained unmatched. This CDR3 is CASSQEDRDGPQHF. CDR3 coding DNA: TGCGCCAGCAGCCAAGAGGACAGGGACGGGCCCCAGCATTTT.

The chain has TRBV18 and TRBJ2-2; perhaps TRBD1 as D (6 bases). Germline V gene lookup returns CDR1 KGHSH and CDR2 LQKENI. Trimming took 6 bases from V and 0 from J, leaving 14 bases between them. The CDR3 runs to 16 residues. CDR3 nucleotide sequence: TGTGCCAGCTCGTCCACAGGGAGCTCGAACACCGGGGAGCTGTTTTTT. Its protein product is CASSSTGSSNTGELFF.

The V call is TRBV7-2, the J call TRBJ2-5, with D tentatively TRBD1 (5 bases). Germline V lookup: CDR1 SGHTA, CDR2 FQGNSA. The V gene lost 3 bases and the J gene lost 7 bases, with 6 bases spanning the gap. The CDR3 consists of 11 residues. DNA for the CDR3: TGTGCCAGCAGCTTGCAGGGGACCCAGTACTTC. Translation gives CASSLQGTQYF.

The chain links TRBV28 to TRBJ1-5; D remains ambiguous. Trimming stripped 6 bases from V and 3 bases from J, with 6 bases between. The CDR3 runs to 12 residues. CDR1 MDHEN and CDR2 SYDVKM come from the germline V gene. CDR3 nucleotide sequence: TGTGCCAGCAGCCTTTTCAATCAGCCCCAGCATTTT. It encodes CASSLFNQPQHF.

The CDR3 loop is CATSGTGRPEAFF. In DNA, the CDR3 is TGTGCCACCTCCGGGACAGGGCGACCTGAAGCTTTCTTT. The chain employs TRBV6-5 and TRBJ1-1, with 9 bases that match TRBD1. Germline loops: CDR1 MNHEY, CDR2 SVGAGI. J was trimmed by 6 bases and V by 10 bases; bases with no gene match: 9. This CDR3 region has 13 residues.